Following are 2 T cell receptor beta chains from one sample sequenced in a study of T cell responses to AZD1222 COVID-19 vaccine. Sequencing was performed with immunoSEQ multiplex PCR; in TCRdb, only in-frame clones are kept and a portion is missing. The sample lists nearly 90,000 clones, roughly 86% occurring once. The material was peripheral blood, obtained on day 0 of AZD1222 vaccination. These receptors originate from an adult in good health.

The rearrangement uses TRBV29-1 and TRBJ2-1; D uncertain. Trimming stripped 7 bases from V and 0 bases from J, with 7 bases between. Germline V lookup: CDR1 SQVTM, CDR2 ANQGSEA. CDR3 length: 12 amino acids. The CDR3, as DNA: TGCAGCGGCTCAATCTCCTACAATGAGCAGTTCTTC. Translated: CSGSISYNEQFF.

This clone was seen once. V gene TRBV7-8 combines with J gene TRBJ1-4; 7 nucleotides line up with TRBD1. Germline V gene sequence: CDR1 SGHVS, CDR2 FQNEAQ. The ends lost 1 base at V and 4 bases at J; junction bases unmatched: 3. CDR3 size: 15 residues. The CDR3 nucleotides read TGTGCCAGCAGCTTAGATGGGACAGTTAATGAAAAACTGTTTTTT. It specifies CASSLDGTVNEKLFF. Filled out from reference TRBV7-8 and TRBJ1-4, the complete variable domain reads GAGVSQSPRYKVAKRGQDVALRCDPISGHVSLFWYQQALGQGPEFLTYFQNEAQLDKSGLPSDRFFAERPEGSVSTLKIQRTQQEDSAVYLCASSLDGTVNEKLFFGSGTQLSVL.